This T cell receptor beta chain was identified during a study of CD4 T cells in relation to SARS-CoV-2 and coronaviruses (dated by TCRdb to 2020 to 2022). Background on the whole study: Across all 12 patients in the convalescent cohort, the median age was roughly 40 years, with a range of about 20 to 80 years. At the level of individual TCR clonotypes, the study measured memory CD4+ T cell crossreactivity between SARS-CoV-2 spike protein and common cold coronavirus spike proteins. Using patient-derived lymphoblastoid cell lines, the shared crossreactive spike epitopes were mapped to their HLA restriction. A different TCR-beta assay, based on Illumina, was used to sequence expansion assays from other donors in the study. The Adaptive Biotechnologies TCR-sequencing kit was used to sequence samples from a few pre-COVID donors and the naive versus memory experiments, whereas other data were Illumina-based. Of the 12 convalescent patients, 8 were male and 4 were female, and two of the subjects were Hispanic. Study-level results and caveats: Sequencing naive versus memory cells indicated that the assay picks up memory recall responses, not primary responses primed during culture. Compared with monoreactive clones, crossreactive clones had significantly weaker SARS-CoV-2-driven expansion, a result consistent with antigenic imprinting. Small numbers of patients and of tested TCRs were a limitation of the study. In about 60% of donors, memory CD4+ clonotypes turned up that crossrecognized SARS-CoV-2 and at least one common cold coronavirus spike. Because the crossreactivity analysis focused on spike protein, crossreactivity against other viral proteins was not assessed. Pre-pandemic and post-infection samples were not both contributed by any donor, so tracing of the source of pre-existing responses was limited.

On this clone: The antigen it binds to is not known. No much larger clone exists at a distance of one base, and base qualities are not known.

DNA from uncultured naive and memory CD4+ T cells underwent immunoSEQ TCR-beta sequencing at deep resolution. From the authors' description of their analysis: During preprocessing, nonproductive sequences were removed, as were CDR3s that did not start with C, did not end with F or W, or were shorter than 7 amino acids. Cultured and uncultured naive and memory CD4+ repertoires were searched for CDR3s previously identified as spike- and CEF-reactive. After three terminal residues were trimmed from each end, CDR3 homology was quantified as pairwise Levenshtein distance using the stringdist R package. TCRdb limited this immuneACCESS table to in-frame rearrangements with V and J called. A share of clones is missing; checked studies link under half to unresolved V genes, and the rest is unexplained. V and J calls and clone size are copied from that table; D and trimming were computed from the DNA. The sample table records 30,000 to 45,000 clones; 88% of these occur just once. Together, the top ten hold more than 7% of the sample.

Naive and memory CD4+ T cells were separated from cryopreserved PBMCs through CD4 enrichment, which was followed by EasySep naive CD4+ T cell enrichment. Ficoll-Paque PLUS gradient centrifugation was used to isolate PBMCs from leukapheresis product or whole blood. The PBMCs went either fresh into the expansion assay or into cryopreservation at -140 degrees C. The QIAamp Micro DNA Kit was used to extract genomic DNA from the CD4+ T cells. Sequencing used memory CD4+ T cells from PBMCs. The cell subset or site tag for this specimen amounts to: memory (non-naive) CD4+ T cells. The source is an adult with COVID-19.

The DNA sequence follows: TGTGCCAGTAGTGTGACAGGGGGTAAGAACTATGGCTACACCTTC. Its product reads: CASSVTGGKNYGYTF. The rearranged chain carries TRBV19 and TRBJ1-2, with TRBD1 identical over 9 junction bases. The germline V gene encodes CDR1 LNHDA and CDR2 SQIVND (reference sequence). Counted from cysteine to phenylalanine, this CDR3 has 15 amino acids. Here the CDR3 DNA is all that survives: 45 bases in frame from base 1. V trim: 5 bases; J trim: 2 bases; unmatched bases: 6.